Only a few counts were recorded for the clone carrying this TCR beta chain. What it binds is not known. This record comes from a study of cytomegalovirus exposure and HLA in healthy donors. A multiplex PCR was run with 60 Vbeta primers and 13 Jbeta primers. The data were produced by immunoSEQ multiplex PCR, yet TCRdb's version contains in-frame clones alone and is incomplete. The sample carries 150,000 to 250,000 clones, 79% recorded once. Regarding the study as a whole: When a later analysis was performed, an Asian-associated ancestry cluster reportedly had fewer N-insertions than the roughly 690-donor mean. Apparent HLA restriction characterized most CMV-associated TCR beta chains in a later analysis. Many donors shared some public TCRs, even though most TCR sequences were rare.

Looked up from germline, CDR1 is SGHVS and CDR2 is FQNEAQ. This CDR3 comprises 17 residues. The germline V and J ends were trimmed by 1 base and 1 base, with 16 bases remaining between them. J is TRBJ1-1 and V is TRBV7-8; D is perhaps TRBD1 (6 bases). The sample comprised PBMCs. This clonotype originated in a woman in her twenties or thirties in good health and CMV-seropositive. The CDR3: CASSLVASRDKNTEAFF. The CDR3 coding sequence is TGTGCCAGCAGCTTAGTGGCCAGCAGGGACAAGAACACTGAAGCTTTCTTT. Supplemented by reference TRBV7-8 and TRBJ1-1, the full variable domain reads GAGVSQSPRYKVAKRGQDVALRCDPISGHVSLFWYQQALGQGPEFLTYFQNEAQLDKSGLPSDRFFAERPEGSVSTLKIQRTQQEDSAVYLCASSLVASRDKNTEAFFGQGTRLTVV.